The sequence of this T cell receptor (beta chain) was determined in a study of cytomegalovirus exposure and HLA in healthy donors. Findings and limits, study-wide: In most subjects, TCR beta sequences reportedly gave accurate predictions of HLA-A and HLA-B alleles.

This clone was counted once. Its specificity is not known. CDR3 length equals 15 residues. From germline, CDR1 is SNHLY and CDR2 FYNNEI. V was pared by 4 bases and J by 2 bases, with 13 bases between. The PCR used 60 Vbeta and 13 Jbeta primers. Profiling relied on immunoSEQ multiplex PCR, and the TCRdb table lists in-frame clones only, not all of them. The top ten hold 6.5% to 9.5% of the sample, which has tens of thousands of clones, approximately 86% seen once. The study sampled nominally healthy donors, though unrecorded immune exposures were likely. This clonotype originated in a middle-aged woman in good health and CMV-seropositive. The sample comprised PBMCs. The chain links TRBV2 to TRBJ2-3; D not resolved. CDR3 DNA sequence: TGTGCCAGCAGTGCCGGAGTTGTTAACACAGATACGCAGTATTTT. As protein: CASSAGVVNTDTQYF.